This T cell receptor (beta chain) was sequenced in a study of shared clonotypes between healthy human individuals. Study summary: Donors, aged 18 to 49, were a couple of women and a few men.

Notes on this clone: A far larger clone is one nucleotide away, so this likely arose from a read error.

Germline CDR1 reads ENHRY; CDR2 reads SYGVKD. Deletions cut 6 bases from V and 3 bases from J, with 11 bases between. This CDR3 has 14 residues. Across several immunoSEQ plates, the genomic DNA of each subset was split evenly. Data came from immunoSEQ multiplex PCR; TCRdb stores just in-frame clones and leaves some out. The sample shows 400,000 to 600,000 clones, 79% of them seen only once. The chain employs TRBV10-3 and TRBJ2-2; D tentatively fits TRBD1 or TRBD2 (5 bases each). The sequencing sample was made of PBMCs. This clonotype was sampled from a woman between 35 and 50 years old in good health. Some clones in this sample may be carry-over from other donors' samples. This CDR3 reads CAIRSGTDTGELFF. In DNA, the CDR3 is TGTGCCATCAGGTCAGGGACGGACACCGGGGAGCTGTTTTTT.